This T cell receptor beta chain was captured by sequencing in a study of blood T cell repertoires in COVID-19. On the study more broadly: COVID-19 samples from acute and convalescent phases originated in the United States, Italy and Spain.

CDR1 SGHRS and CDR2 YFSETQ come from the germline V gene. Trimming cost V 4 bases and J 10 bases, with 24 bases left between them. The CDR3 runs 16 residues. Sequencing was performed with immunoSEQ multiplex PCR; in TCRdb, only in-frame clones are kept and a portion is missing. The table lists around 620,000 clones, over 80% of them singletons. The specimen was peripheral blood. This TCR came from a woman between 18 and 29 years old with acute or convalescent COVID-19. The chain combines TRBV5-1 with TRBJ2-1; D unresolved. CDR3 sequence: CASSPPTENPLWEQFF. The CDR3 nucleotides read TGCGCCAGCAGCCCGCCTACAGAAAACCCCCTTTGGGAGCAGTTCTTC.